The entry below describes one T cell receptor beta chain. As yet, its antigen is unknown. Germline V gene lookup returns CDR1 GTSNPN and CDR2 SVGIG (reference sequence). Trimming took 7 bases from V and 4 from J, leaving 14 bases between them. The CDR3 has 13 amino acids. This sample is part of a study of T cells in localized non-small cell lung cancer. General observations from the study: Of the tissues analyzed, uninvolved adjacent lung showed maximal T cell clonality, greater than tumor.

Clones were sequenced by immunoSEQ multiplex PCR, and TCRdb holds only the in-frame ones, with some missing. The sample carries approximately 63,000 clones, around 90% recorded once. The chain links TRBV30 to TRBJ1-5; TRBD1 is a possible D gene (6 bases). The source was peripheral blood, collected before any cancer treatment. The receptor was derived from a man aged 40 to 75 with stage I squamous cell lung carcinoma. The CDR3: CAFTSDRNQPQHF. Written as DNA, the CDR3 is TGTGCCTTTACATCCGACAGGAATCAGCCCCAGCATTTT.